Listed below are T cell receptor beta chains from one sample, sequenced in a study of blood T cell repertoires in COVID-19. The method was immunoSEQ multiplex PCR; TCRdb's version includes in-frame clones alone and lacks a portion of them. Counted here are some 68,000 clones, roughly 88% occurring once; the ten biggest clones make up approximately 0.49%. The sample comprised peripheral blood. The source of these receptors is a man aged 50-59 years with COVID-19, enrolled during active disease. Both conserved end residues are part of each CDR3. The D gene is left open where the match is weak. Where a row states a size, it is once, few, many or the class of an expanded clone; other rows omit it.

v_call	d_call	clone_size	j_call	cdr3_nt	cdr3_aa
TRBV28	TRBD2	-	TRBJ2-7	TGTGCCAGCAGTCCCTTAGCGGGAGGGTTCGTGGAGCAGTACTTC	CASSPLAGGFVEQYF
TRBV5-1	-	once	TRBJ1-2	TGCGCCAGCAGCTTGGAGGCAGACACATATGGCTACACCTTC	CASSLEADTYGYTF
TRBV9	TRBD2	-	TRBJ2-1	TGTGCCAGCAGCCCCGCCGGGACTAGCGGACCTTACAATGAGCAGTTCTTC	CASSPAGTSGPYNEQFF
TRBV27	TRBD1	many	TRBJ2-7	TGTGCCAGCAGACCCGGGACAGAAGTCTACGAGCAGTACTTC	CASRPGTEVYEQYF
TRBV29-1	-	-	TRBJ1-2	TGCAGCGTACTAGGGGGTGGTGGCTACACCTTC	CSVLGGGGYTF
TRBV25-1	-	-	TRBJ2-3	TGTGCCAGCAGTAAGTCGGCAGGGGGCACAGATACGCAGTATTTT	CASSKSAGGTDTQYF
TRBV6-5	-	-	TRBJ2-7	TGTGCCAGCAGGACGATTCGGGGTCTTCCCTACGAGCAGTACTTC	CASRTIRGLPYEQYF
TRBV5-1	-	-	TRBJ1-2	TGCGCCAGCAGCTCGAGACAGCACCATGGCTACACCTTC	CASSSRQHHGYTF
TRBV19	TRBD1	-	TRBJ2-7	TGTGCCAGTAGTATATCACGGACAGGGGACCCCTACGAGCAGTACTTC	CASSISRTGDPYEQYF
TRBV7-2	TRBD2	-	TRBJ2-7	TGTGCCAGCAGCTTAAGAGCGGGGGACTCCTACGAGCAGTACTTC	CASSLRAGDSYEQYF
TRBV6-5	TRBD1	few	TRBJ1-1	TGTGCCAGCAGTTACTCCGACAGGGGGCGTGAAGCTTTCTTT	CASSYSDRGREAFF
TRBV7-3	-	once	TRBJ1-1	TGTGCCAGCAGCCGCCGGCCGGGTGGGTCCACTGAAGCTTTCTTT	CASSRRPGGSTEAFF
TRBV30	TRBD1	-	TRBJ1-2	TGTGCCTTCGACAGGGGTGCCAACTATGGCTACACCTTC	CAFDRGANYGYTF
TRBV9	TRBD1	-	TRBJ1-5	TGTGCCAGCAGCCAGACAGGGTACCAGCCCCAGCATTTT	CASSQTGYQPQHF
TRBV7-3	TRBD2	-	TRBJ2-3	TGTGCCAGCAGCTTAATGGCGGGAGGGGCCACAGATACGCAGTATTTT	CASSLMAGGATDTQYF
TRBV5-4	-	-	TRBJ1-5	TGTGCCAGCAGCCGTGGCAGGGGTGAGCCCCAGCATTTT	CASSRGRGEPQHF
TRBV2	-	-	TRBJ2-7	TGTGCCAGCAGTGAGGTAGCATCCTCCTACGAGCAGTACTTC	CASSEVASSYEQYF
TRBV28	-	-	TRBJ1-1	TGTGCCAGCAGTTTATTGGGGGACTGGAGGGACACTGAAGCTTTCTTT	CASSLLGDWRDTEAFF
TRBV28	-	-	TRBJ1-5	TGTGCCAGCAACTCTGGGGGGGACGGCAATCAGCCCCAGCATTTT	CASNSGGDGNQPQHF
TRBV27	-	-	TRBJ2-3	TGTGCCAGCAGGCCAGGGGGCACAGATACGCAGTATTTT	CASRPGGTDTQYF
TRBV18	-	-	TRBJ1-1	TGTGCCAGCTCCCGACTGCTAATGAACACTGAAGCTTTCTTT	CASSRLLMNTEAFF
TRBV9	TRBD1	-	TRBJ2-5	TGTGCCAGCAGCCCTCAACAGGGGGTCAGACAAGAAACCCAGTACTTC	CASSPQQGVRQETQYF
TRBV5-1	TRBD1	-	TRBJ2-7	TGCGCCAGCAGCTTAGGACAGGGGGCGTCGGAGCAGTACTTC	CASSLGQGASEQYF
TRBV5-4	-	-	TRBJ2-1	TGTGCCAGCAGCTTTTTTTACGGGAGTTCCTACAATGAGCAGTTCTTC	CASSFFYGSSYNEQFF
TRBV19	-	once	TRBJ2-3	TGTGCCACTCTTAAGGGCACAGGAGGCACAGATACGCAGTATTTT	CATLKGTGGTDTQYF
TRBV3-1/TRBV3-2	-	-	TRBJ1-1	TGTGCCAGCAGCCTCTCCGGAGGGTCGAACACTGAAGCTTTCTTT	CASSLSGGSNTEAFF
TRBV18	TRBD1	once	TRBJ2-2	TGTGCCAGCTCACCAACTACAGGGGCGAACACCGGGGAGCTGTTTTTT	CASSPTTGANTGELFF
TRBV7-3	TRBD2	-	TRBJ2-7	TGTGCCAGCAGCTTATCCGGGGGGAACTCCTACGAGCAGTACTTC	CASSLSGGNSYEQYF